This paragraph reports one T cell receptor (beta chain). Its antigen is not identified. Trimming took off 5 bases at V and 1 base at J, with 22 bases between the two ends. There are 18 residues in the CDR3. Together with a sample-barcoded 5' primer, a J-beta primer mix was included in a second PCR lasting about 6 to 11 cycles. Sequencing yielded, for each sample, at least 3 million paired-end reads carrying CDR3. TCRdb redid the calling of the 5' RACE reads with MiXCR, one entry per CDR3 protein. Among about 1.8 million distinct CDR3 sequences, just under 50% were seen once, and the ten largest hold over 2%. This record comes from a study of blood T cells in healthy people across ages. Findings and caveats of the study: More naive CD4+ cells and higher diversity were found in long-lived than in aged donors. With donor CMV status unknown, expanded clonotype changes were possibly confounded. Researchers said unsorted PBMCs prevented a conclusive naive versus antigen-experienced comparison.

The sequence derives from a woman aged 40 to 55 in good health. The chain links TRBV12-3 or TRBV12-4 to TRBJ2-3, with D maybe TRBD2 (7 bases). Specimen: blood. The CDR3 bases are TGTGCCAGCAGTACCTCGGGCGGGGGACATTTAGGCACAGATACGCAGTATTTT. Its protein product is CASSTSGGGHLGTDTQYF.